The present T cell receptor beta chain was sequenced within a study of blood T cell repertoires in COVID-19 (dated by TCRdb to the early 2020s). About the full investigation: Samples from collaborators originated in the United States, Italy and Spain and spanned both the acute and convalescent phases of COVID-19. The material from the prospective study consisted of cDNA or gDNA derived from T cells, B-cell-depleted T cells, or PBMCs. The dataset comprised deeply sampled blood TCRbeta repertoires from subjects exposed to, actively infected with, or recovered from COVID-19. The repertoires were made available in a free public database intended to serve as a resource for research on the immune response to SARS-CoV-2. The samples were drawn from two sources: the first 160 participants of the ongoing ImmuneRACE study, and 1,254 subjects contributed by 6 global collaborators. A de-identified subject ID, COVID-19 status, age in years and sex were almost always included in the sample metadata. Where available, HLA class I and class II types were taken from metadata supplied by the sample provider and were not determined by assay-based typing.

TCRbeta CDR3 regions were amplified from genomic DNA by means of the immunoSEQ Assay, a bias-controlled multiplex PCR. In the original analysis: Nucleated cell counts per sample were estimated from amplification of reference gene primers within the assay. To quantify the absolute abundance of each unique TCRbeta CDR3 rearrangement, sequence reads were collapsed and filtered. For each sample, productive Simpson clonality was calculated as the square root of Simpson's diversity index over productive rearrangements. In its TCRdb copy, this immuneACCESS table keeps in-frame sequences only and misses some clones. Where compared with another copy, unresolved V genes explain less than half of these, and the others have no known cause. That table furnishes V, J and clone size, whereas the DNA furnished D and trimming. This sample is represented by tens of thousands of clones; approximately 88% of them were singletons. About 5% of the sample is in the top ten clones.

Ends trimmed: V by 5 bases, J by 7 bases; bases unmatched to a gene: 5. CDR1 SGHTA and CDR2 FQGTGA are derived from the germline V gene. The CDR3 covers 13 residues, taking in both the cysteine and the phenylalanine. Only CDR3 DNA is held: 39 bases, read in frame from base 1. Beyond this particular receptor, the publication reports: The quantity of clinical and demographic metadata differed by source and by participant and was supplied without curation.

Of note for this clone: Its antigen remains unidentified. Base quality data are lacking; no much larger clone is found one base away.

One collaborating source in Seattle enrolled patients while the patients were actively infected and followed the patients over time throughout the course of disease. Whole blood was collected in K2EDTA tubes by collaborating institutions according to the institutions' own protocols. For TCRbeta analysis, collaborator samples were shipped as frozen whole blood, as isolated PBMCs, or as DNA extracted from either sample type. This receptor was taken from a man between 60 and 75 years old with COVID-19, enrolled during active disease. This chain is built from TRBV7-3 and TRBJ2-1, with TRBD2 identical over 7 junction bases. Sequencing was done on a sample of peripheral blood. For the CDR3, the sequence is CASSPGRENEQFF. At the DNA level, the sequence is TGTGCCAGCAGCCCGGGGCGGGAGAATGAGCAGTTCTTC.